Presented here are 13 T cell receptor beta chains from one specimen sequenced in a study of blood T cell repertoires in COVID-19. The data were produced by immunoSEQ multiplex PCR, yet TCRdb's version contains in-frame clones alone and is incomplete. This repertoire shows some 140,000 clones, roughly 85% found once; its top ten account for 3.5% to 4.5%. Specimen: peripheral blood. The receptor set was obtained from a man in his sixties with acute or convalescent COVID-19.

The rearrangement joins TRBV7-3 to TRBJ2-1; TRBD2 might be the D (5 bases). The CDR3 totals 13 residues. The germline V gene has CDR1 SGHTA and CDR2 FQGTGA. V was trimmed by 3 bases and J by 6 bases, leaving 9 bases between them. CDR3 DNA sequence: TGTGCCAGCAGCTTGGAGGTAGGCAATGAGCAGTTCTTC. It yields the protein CASSLEVGNEQFF.

The chain carries TRBV12-3 or TRBV12-4 and TRBJ2-1; the D is unclear. The CDR3 has 12 residues. The V end lost 6 bases, the J end lost 12 bases, and 15 bases lay between the germline ends. DNA of the CDR3: TGTGCCAGCAGCCAGACTCGGCAAATGCAGTTCTTC. Its translation is CASSQTRQMQFF.

The chain employs TRBV6-5 and TRBJ1-1; D may be TRBD1 (5 bases). The germline V and J ends were trimmed by 7 bases and 5 bases, with 8 bases remaining between them. This CDR3 has 11 amino acids. Germline CDR1 MNHEY, CDR2 SVGAGI. The DNA for the CDR3 is TGTGCCAGCAAGGGGATGACTGAAGCTTTCTTT. The encoded protein is CASKGMTEAFF.

The rearrangement links TRBV30 to TRBJ1-6, with 10 bases fitting TRBD1. Trimming took 4 bases from V and 12 from J; bases not matched to a gene: 9. The CDR3 sequence is 14 residues long. Germline V gene data show CDR1 as GTSNPN and CDR2 as SVGIG (reference sequence). CDR3 nucleotides: TGTGCCTGGAACCGGCTGACAGGGGGCGTACCCCTCCACTTT. Translation gives CAWNRLTGGVPLHF.

Turning to this clone: Other DNA variants within this sample encode the same CDR3. This rearrangement joins TRBV6-6 to TRBJ1-1; no clear D gene. The CDR3 contains 14 residues. Trimming removed 2 bases at V and 0 bases at J, with 7 bases between. The germline V gene has CDR1 MNHNY and CDR2 SVGAGI (reference sequence). The DNA of the CDR3 is TGTGCCAGCAGTTACGCGGAAATGAACACTGAAGCTTTCTTT. It codes for CASSYAEMNTEAFF.

The chain has TRBV7-9 and TRBJ1-5, with TRBD1 identical over 7 bases. CDR3 length: 14 residues. Trimming removed 4 bases from V and 3 bases from J; junction bases left unmatched: 3. The germline V gene encodes CDR1 SEHNR and CDR2 FQNEAQ (reference sequence). The CDR3 protein is CASSSTGYNQPQHF. The CDR3 bases are TGTGCCAGCAGCTCGACAGGGTACAATCAGCCCCAGCATTTT.

The genes are TRBV5-1 and TRBJ1-4; perhaps TRBD1 as D (5 bases). The CDR3 length is 15 residues. V was cut by 3 bases and J by 6 bases, with 15 bases left in between. Germline V gene lookup returns CDR1 SGHRS and CDR2 YFSETQ. Written as DNA, the CDR3 is TGCGCCAGCAGCTCGGGGGACGGAGTTTATGAAAAACTGTTTTTT. Its protein product is CASSSGDGVYEKLFF.

The chain has TRBV5-1 and TRBJ2-2; TRBD2 aligns across 8 bases. The germline V gene has CDR1 SGHRS and CDR2 YFSETQ. This CDR3 region has 17 residues. Germline trimming cut 4 bases from V and 0 bases from J; bases unmatched to any gene: 8. This CDR3 is CASSPRGSGANTGELFF. In DNA form, the CDR3 reads TGCGCCAGCAGCCCCCGTGGTAGCGGGGCGAACACCGGGGAGCTGTTTTTT.

The J gene is TRBJ1-1, the V gene TRBV7-2; 7 bases match TRBD1. The CDR3 has 14 residues. V was pared by 5 bases and J by 0 bases, with 3 bases of the junction left unmatched. Germline loops: CDR1 SGHTA, CDR2 FQGNSA. The CDR3 reads CASSLGQMNTEAFF. The CDR3 DNA is TGTGCCAGCAGCCTGGGACAGATGAACACTGAAGCTTTCTTT. Full variable domain (missing parts from reference TRBV7-2 and TRBJ1-1): GAGVSQSPSNKVTEKGKDVELRCDPISGHTALYWYRQSLGQGLEFLIYFQGNSAPDKSGLPSDRFSAERTGGSVSTLTIQRTQQEDSAVYLCASSLGQMNTEAFFGQGTRLTVV.

The V and J genes are TRBV11-2 and TRBJ2-3, with TRBD2 matching over 14 bases. Trimming took 5 bases from V and 8 from J; bases not matched to a gene: 12. Germline lookup yields CDR1 SGHAT and CDR2 FQNNGV. This CDR3 is built from 17 residues. The CDR3 region has the DNA TGTGCCAGCAGCCTTATGGGACTAGCGGGAGCAGGGGGTACGCAGTATTTT. As protein: CASSLMGLAGAGGTQYF. The full variable domain, its missing parts supplied by reference TRBV11-2 and TRBJ2-3, is EAGVAQSPRYKIIEKRQSVAFWCNPISGHATLYWYQQILGQGPKLLIQFQNNGVVDDSQLPKDRFSAERLKGVDSTLKIQPAKLEDSAVYLCASSLMGLAGAGGTQYFGPGTRLTVL.

The rearrangement uses TRBV27 and TRBJ1-6; TRBD1 is a possible D gene (6 bases). This CDR3 region has 12 residues. Looked up from germline, CDR1 is MNHEY and CDR2 is SMNVEV (reference sequence). Between the trimmed V and J ends, which lost 3 bases and 16 bases, there was a span of 13 bases. The CDR3 loop is CASSFQDSALHF. As DNA, the CDR3 is TGTGCCAGCAGTTTTCAGGACAGTGCTCTCCACTTT.

The rearrangement links TRBV27 to TRBJ2-7, with 7 bases fitting TRBD2. Germline lookup yields CDR1 MNHEY and CDR2 SMNVEV (reference sequence). CDR3 length: 15 residues. Trimming at V came to 6 bases and at J to 3 bases, leaving 11 bases not matched to a gene. The CDR3 loop reads CASRRTGTMNYEQYF. For the CDR3, the DNA is TGTGCCAGCAGACGGACTGGGACTATGAACTACGAGCAGTACTTC.

The chain couples TRBV7-8 to TRBJ2-7; the D gene is possibly TRBD2 (5 bases). Trimming took 5 bases from V and 7 from J, leaving 18 bases between them. This CDR3 has 14 residues. CDR1 and CDR2 (germline): SGHVS, FQNEAQ. CDR3 bases: TGTGCCAGCAGCCCCCGCGACCTAGGCGGGGAGCAGTACTTC. Its translation: CASSPRDLGGEQYF.